This T cell receptor beta chain was sequenced for a study of cytomegalovirus exposure and HLA in healthy donors. V gave up 5 bases and J gave up 2 bases; unmatched junction bases: 5. This CDR3 region has 15 residues. CDR1 is MNHEY and CDR2 is SMNVEV in the germline V gene (reference sequence). A multiplex PCR was run with 60 Vbeta primers and 13 Jbeta primers. Profiling relied on immunoSEQ multiplex PCR, and the TCRdb table lists in-frame clones only, not all of them. The sample consists of some 130,000 clones, 85% of them appearing once. Sequenced: PBMCs. This sequence originates from a woman in her thirties in good health and CMV-seropositive. The chain recombines TRBV27 with TRBJ1-5, with 8 bases matching TRBD1. CDR3 nucleotides: TGTGCCAGCAGTCCAGGGGGCAGGGGCAATCAGCCCCAGCATTTT. Encoded protein: CASSPGGRGNQPQHF.